This T cell receptor beta chain emerged from a study of blood T cell repertoires in COVID-19. Study details: Sites across the United States, Italy and Spain contributed samples from acute and convalescent COVID-19. PBMCs, B-cell-depleted T cells, or T cells provided the cDNA or gDNA that made up the material.

Original handling: Reference gene primer amplification gave estimated nucleated cell counts. The method was immunoSEQ multiplex PCR; TCRdb's version includes in-frame clones alone and lacks a portion of them. That table gives V, J and clone size, and the DNA gave D and trimming. The table records around 70,000 clones, around 87% of them present only once. The material sequenced was peripheral blood. The origin of this receptor is a human donor in a cohort sampled during active COVID-19.

The CDR3 sequence: CASSHLDSEKLFF. The CDR3 bases are TGCGCCAGCAGCCATTTGGACAGTGAAAAACTGTTTTTT. The chain employs TRBV4-1 and TRBJ1-4, with a weak D call TRBD1 (6 bases). The V end lost 3 bases, the J end lost 7 bases, and 9 bases lay between the germline ends. Per the germline V gene, CDR1 is MGHRA and CDR2 is YSYEKL. The length of the CDR3 is 13 residues.